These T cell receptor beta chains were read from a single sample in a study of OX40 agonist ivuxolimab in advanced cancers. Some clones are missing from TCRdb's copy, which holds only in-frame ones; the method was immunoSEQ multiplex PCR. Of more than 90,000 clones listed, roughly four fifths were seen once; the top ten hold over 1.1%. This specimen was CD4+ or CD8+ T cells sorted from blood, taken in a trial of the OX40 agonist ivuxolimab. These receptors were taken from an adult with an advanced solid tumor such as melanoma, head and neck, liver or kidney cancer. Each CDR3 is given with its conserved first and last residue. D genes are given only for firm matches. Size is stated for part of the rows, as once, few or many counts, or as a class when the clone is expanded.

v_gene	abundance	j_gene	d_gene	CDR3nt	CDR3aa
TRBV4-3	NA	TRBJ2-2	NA	TGCGCCAGCAGCCAAGAAGGGTACACCGGGGAGCTGTTTTTT	CASSQEGYTGELFF
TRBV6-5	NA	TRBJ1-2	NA	TGTGCCAGCAGTTACTCTCGGGACTCTAACTATGGCTACACCTTC	CASSYSRDSNYGYTF
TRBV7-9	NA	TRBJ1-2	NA	TGTGCCAGCAGCTTATCCAGGGATGGCTACACCTTC	CASSLSRDGYTF
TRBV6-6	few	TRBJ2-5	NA	TGTGCCAGCAGCCAAACTAAAGTTGGGGAGACCCAGTACTTC	CASSQTKVGETQYF
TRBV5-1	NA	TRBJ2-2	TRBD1	TGCGCCAGCAGCCCGGACCGCCTAGGACAGGCAAACGGGGAGCTGTTTTTT	CASSPDRLGQANGELFF
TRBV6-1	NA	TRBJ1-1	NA	TGTGCCAGCAGTGTAGGGGGATATACTGAAGCTTTCTTT	CASSVGGYTEAFF
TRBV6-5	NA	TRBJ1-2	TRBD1	TGTGCCAGCAGCCGAGGGACAGACTATGGCTACACCTTC	CASSRGTDYGYTF
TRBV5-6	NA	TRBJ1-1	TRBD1	TGTGCCAGCAGCTTGGTTGGGACAGTGGTCTACACTGAAGCTTTCTTT	CASSLVGTVVYTEAFF
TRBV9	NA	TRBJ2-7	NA	TGTGCCAGCAGCGTAGCGGCTGCGACGACCTACGAGCAGTACTTC	CASSVAAATTYEQYF
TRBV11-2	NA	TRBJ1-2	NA	TGTGCCAGCAGCTTAGATGGGGGCCTCCTTCGGGGCTACACCTTC	CASSLDGGLLRGYTF
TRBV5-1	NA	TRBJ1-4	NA	TGCGCCAGCAGCTTCGGACAGATTCCAACTAATGAAAAACTGTTTTTT	CASSFGQIPTNEKLFF
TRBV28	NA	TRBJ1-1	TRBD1	TGTGCCAGCAGTTTAGGGGACAGAATTAACACTGAAGCTTTCTTT	CASSLGDRINTEAFF
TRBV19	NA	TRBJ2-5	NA	TGTGCCAGTAGTCCGCAGGGTCCCCAAGCGACCCAGTACTTC	CASSPQGPQATQYF
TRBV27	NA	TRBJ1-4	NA	TGTGCCAGCAGTCTATCCTATGGCCGGACTAATGAAAAACTGTTTTTT	CASSLSYGRTNEKLFF
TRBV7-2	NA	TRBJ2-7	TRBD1	TGTGCCAGCAGCCAACGGGACAGGGTTTCAGAGCAGTACTTC	CASSQRDRVSEQYF
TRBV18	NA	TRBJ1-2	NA	TGTGCCAGCTCACCACCGTCACAAGGTGGGATCGGCTACACCTTC	CASSPPSQGGIGYTF
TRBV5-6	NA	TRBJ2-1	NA	TGTGCCAGCAACCCGCAGCCCCGGGGGTTCTCCTACAATGAGCAGTTCTTC	CASNPQPRGFSYNEQFF